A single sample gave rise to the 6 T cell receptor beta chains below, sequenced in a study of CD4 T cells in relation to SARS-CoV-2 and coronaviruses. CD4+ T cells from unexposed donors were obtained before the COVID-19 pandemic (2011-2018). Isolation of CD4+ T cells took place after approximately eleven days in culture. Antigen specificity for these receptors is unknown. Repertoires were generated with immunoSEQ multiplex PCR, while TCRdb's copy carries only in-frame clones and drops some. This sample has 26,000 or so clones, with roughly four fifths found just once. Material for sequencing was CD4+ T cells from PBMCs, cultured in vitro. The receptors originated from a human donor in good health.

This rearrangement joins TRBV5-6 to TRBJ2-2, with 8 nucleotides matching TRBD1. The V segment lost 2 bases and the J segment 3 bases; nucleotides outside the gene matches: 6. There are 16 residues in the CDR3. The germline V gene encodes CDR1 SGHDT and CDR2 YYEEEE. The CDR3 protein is CASSFSGGSYTGELFF. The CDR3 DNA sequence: TGTGCCAGCAGCTTTTCAGGGGGCTCGTACACCGGGGAGCTGTTTTTT.

CDR3 protein: CASSADVADTEAFF. DNA of the CDR3: TGTGCCAGCTCAGCTGACGTCGCTGACACTGAAGCTTTCTTT. The V gene is TRBV18, the J gene TRBJ1-1; D unclear. Germline loops: CDR1 KGHSH, CDR2 LQKENI. This CDR3 is built from 14 residues. V was clipped by 5 bases and J by 3 bases, with 13 bases between them.

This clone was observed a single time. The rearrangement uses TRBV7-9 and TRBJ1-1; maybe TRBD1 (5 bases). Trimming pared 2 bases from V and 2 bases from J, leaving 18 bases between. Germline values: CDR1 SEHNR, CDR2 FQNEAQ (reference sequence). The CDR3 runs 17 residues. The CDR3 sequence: CASSLSGRGGTNTEAFF. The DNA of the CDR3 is TGTGCCAGCAGCTTATCGGGGCGTGGGGGGACCAACACTGAAGCTTTCTTT.

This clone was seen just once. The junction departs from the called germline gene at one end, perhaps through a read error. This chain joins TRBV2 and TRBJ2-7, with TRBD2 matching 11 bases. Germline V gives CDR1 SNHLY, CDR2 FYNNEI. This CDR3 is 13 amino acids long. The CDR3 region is CASSEAVTSGGAF. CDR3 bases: TGTGCCAGCAGTGAAGCCGTCACTAGCGGGGGCGCCTTC.

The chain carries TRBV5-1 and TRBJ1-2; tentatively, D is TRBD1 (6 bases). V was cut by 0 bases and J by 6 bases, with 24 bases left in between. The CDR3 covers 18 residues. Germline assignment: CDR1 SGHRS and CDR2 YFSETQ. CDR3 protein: CASSLGQGLRGPHHGYTF. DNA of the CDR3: TGCGCCAGCAGCTTGGGTCAGGGCCTGCGGGGGCCCCATCATGGCTACACCTTC.

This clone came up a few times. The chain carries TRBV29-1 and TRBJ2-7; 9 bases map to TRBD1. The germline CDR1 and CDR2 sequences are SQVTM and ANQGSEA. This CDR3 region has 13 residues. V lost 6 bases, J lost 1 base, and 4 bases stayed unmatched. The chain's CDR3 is CSVAGTGSYEQYF. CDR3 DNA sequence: TGCAGCGTCGCAGGGACAGGGTCCTACGAGCAGTACTTC.